Presented here are 5 T cell receptor beta chains from one specimen sequenced in a study of shared clonotypes between healthy human individuals (dated by TCRdb to 2018 to 2020). Libraries were made using the immunoSEQ multiplex PCR assay. TCRdb holds this immuneACCESS table with in-frame rearrangements only. Some clones are missing; in checked studies, unresolved V genes explain under half, and the rest has no known cause. The sample yields under 2,500,000 clones; approximately 96% were counted once. The ten largest clonotypes hold roughly 0.13% of the sample. Sequencing used naive CD4+ T cells sorted from blood. The cell subset or site label here, explained by the study, means: CD45RA+ positively selected. These receptors originate from a man aged 18 to 30 in good health.

The genes are TRBV7-2 and TRBJ1-2; possible D gene TRBD1, 6 bases. The V end lost 1 base, the J end lost 7 bases, and 19 bases lay between the germline ends. The germline V gene has CDR1 SGHTA and CDR2 FQGNSA. This CDR3 is built from 16 residues. CDR3 nucleotide sequence: TGTGCCAGCAGCTTAGGAGGGGCGGGTACAGGGATTGGCTACACCTTC. This translates into CASSLGGAGTGIGYTF.

This chain links TRBV7-2 with TRBJ2-7; possibly TRBD2 for D (5 bases). Germline V gene lookup returns CDR1 SGHTA and CDR2 FQGNSA. The CDR3 is made up of 13 amino acids. V shed 3 bases and J shed 4 bases, with 10 bases lying between them. The CDR3 region is CASSLAGQYEQYF. For the CDR3, the DNA is TGTGCCAGCAGCTTGGCGGGTCAGTACGAGCAGTACTTC. Together with reference TRBV7-2 and TRBJ2-7, the CDR3 gives the full variable domain: GAGVSQSPSNKVTEKGKDVELRCDPISGHTALYWYRQSLGQGLEFLIYFQGNSAPDKSGLPSDRFSAERTGGSVSTLTIQRTQQEDSAVYLCASSLAGQYEQYFGPGTRLTVT.

About this clone: Other DNA sequences in this specimen translate into the identical CDR3. This rearrangement joins TRBV30 to TRBJ2-3; no reliable D call. In germline, CDR1 is GTSNPN, CDR2 SVGIG (reference sequence). The CDR3 sequence is 12 residues long. V dropped 1 base and J dropped 6 bases, with 8 bases sitting between them. The CDR3 region has the DNA TGTGCCTGGAGTGCTGTCGGGGATACGCAGTATTTT. Its translation is CAWSAVGDTQYF.

The V call is TRBV18, the J call TRBJ2-7; 10 nucleotides match TRBD2. J gave up 1 base and V 4 bases, and 4 bases lay outside the gene matches. The CDR3 loop spans 15 amino acids. CDR1 KGHSH and CDR2 LQKENI come from the germline V gene. CDR3 region: CASSRTSGDSYEQYF. CDR3 coding DNA: TGTGCCAGCTCACGGACTAGCGGAGATTCCTACGAGCAGTACTTC.

The chain is built from TRBV20-1 and TRBJ1-4; D gene ambiguous. The germline gives CDR1 DFQATT, CDR2 SNEGSKA (reference sequence). The CDR3 has 11 residues. V lost 4 bases, J lost 6 bases, and 6 bases lay in between. CDR3 bases: TGCAGTGCTAATGTTCATGAAAAACTGTTTTTT. It yields the protein CSANVHEKLFF.